The 23 T cell receptor beta chains listed next were all sequenced from one sample in a study of blood T cell repertoires in COVID-19. Clones were sequenced by immunoSEQ multiplex PCR, and TCRdb holds only the in-frame ones, with some missing. Here the sample spans about 150,000 clones, around 80% being singletons. Sequences were obtained from peripheral blood. The receptors come from a man in his sixties with active or convalescent COVID-19.

The chain has TRBV30 and TRBJ2-6, with TRBD2 as a possible D gene (5 bases). The CDR3 has 14 residues. V was shortened by 1 base and J by 4 bases, with 8 bases between the two germline ends. CDR1 GTSNPN and CDR2 SVGIG come from the germline V gene (reference sequence). The CDR3 DNA is TGTGCCTGGAGTGCCGTAGCGGGGGCCAACGTCCTGACTTTC. Its translation: CAWSAVAGANVLTF.

V and J are TRBV4-3 and TRBJ2-1, with D maybe TRBD2 (6 bases). The CDR3 spans 14 residues. Looked up from germline, CDR1 is LGHNA and CDR2 is YSLEER. Trimming pared 4 bases from V and 8 bases from J, leaving 15 bases between. CDR3 in DNA: TGCGCCAGCAGCCGACACCTAGCGAGCGATGAGCAGTTCTTC. As protein: CASSRHLASDEQFF.

This rearrangement joins TRBV19 to TRBJ2-5; D remains unclear. This CDR3 region has 15 residues. Trimming pared 1 base from V and 1 base from J, leaving 10 bases between. The germline CDR1 and CDR2 sequences are LNHDA and SQIVND (reference sequence). The CDR3 spells CASSIGGSSQETQYF. DNA for the CDR3: TGTGCCAGTAGTATAGGAGGCAGTTCCCAAGAGACCCAGTACTTC.

V and J are TRBV24-1 and TRBJ1-2; D may be TRBD1 (5 bases). Germline CDR1 is KGHDR and CDR2 is SFDVKD. The CDR3 extends over 16 amino acids. V lost 4 bases to trimming and J lost 6 bases, with 20 bases between them. CDR3 sequence reads: CATSDPGGRGLDGYTF. The CDR3 DNA follows: TGTGCCACCAGTGACCCTGGGGGGAGGGGCTTGGATGGCTACACCTTC.

This sequence joins TRBV6-5 and TRBJ2-1, with 10 bases that match TRBD1. Germline assignment: CDR1 MNHEY and CDR2 SVGAGI. CDR3 length equals 15 residues. Trimming removed 6 bases from V and 4 bases from J; junction bases left unmatched: 6. CDR3 in DNA: TGTGCCAGCAGCTCGGGACAGGGGAGATACAATGAGCAGTTCTTC. Translation gives CASSSGQGRYNEQFF.

This clone was seen only once. The V call is TRBV12-3 or TRBV12-4, the J call TRBJ1-1, with D uncertain. The CDR3 consists of 13 residues. Trimming removed 6 bases at V and 0 bases at J, with 8 bases between. The CDR3 is CASSTTVNTEAFF. Here the CDR3 DNA reads TGTGCCAGCAGCACAACAGTGAACACTGAAGCTTTCTTT.

This clone was picked up a small number of times. V is TRBV19 and J is TRBJ2-3; the match to TRBD1 covers 7 bases. This CDR3 has 15 amino acids. The V gene end was trimmed by 8 bases and the J gene end by 3 bases; junction bases not matched to a gene: 11. Germline CDR1 LNHDA, CDR2 SQIVND (reference sequence). The CDR3 DNA is TGTGCCAGTGGGCTACAGGGGAGTTGGACAGATACGCAGTATTTT. Protein: CASGLQGSWTDTQYF.

The table lists this clone with a few counts. The rearrangement uses TRBV7-9 and TRBJ2-1; 8 bases match TRBD2. The CDR3 extends over 17 amino acids. V shed 0 bases and J 7 bases; nucleotides not matched to a gene: 11. Germline V gene lookup returns CDR1 SEHNR and CDR2 FQNEAQ (reference sequence). The CDR3 spells CASSLASRGRPRNEQFF. CDR3 sequence (DNA): TGTGCCAGCAGCTTAGCGAGTCGCGGGAGGCCAAGAAATGAGCAGTTCTTC.

This chain joins TRBV3-1 (or the pseudogene TRBV3-2) and TRBJ1-1, with a tentative D call TRBD1 (6 bases). The V end was cut by 5 bases, the J end by 11 bases, with 12 bases between. In germline, CDR1 is LGHDT, CDR2 YNNKEL (reference sequence). CDR3 size: 11 residues. CDR3 DNA sequence: TGTGCCAGCAGCGCCCGGGACAACGCTTTCTTT. Protein sequence: CASSARDNAFF.

The chain recombines TRBV24-1 with TRBJ2-4, with 12 bases matching TRBD1. V was pared by 10 bases and J by 7 bases, with 10 bases of the junction left unmatched. Germline V gene sequence: CDR1 KGHDR, CDR2 SFDVKD. The CDR3 is 15 residues long. As DNA, the CDR3 is TGTGCCACTTCCGGGACAGGGGGCGGCTGGAACATTCAGTACTTC. This codes for CATSGTGGGWNIQYF.

The gene calls are TRBV29-1 and TRBJ2-7; D may be TRBD2 (6 bases). V dropped 4 bases and J dropped 4 bases, with 11 bases sitting between them. The CDR3 has 12 residues. Per germline, CDR1 SQVTM and CDR2 ANQGSEA. As DNA, the CDR3 is TGCAGCGTTGTGGAGGGTCGGTACGAGCAGTACTTC. The encoded protein is CSVVEGRYEQYF.

The rearrangement joins TRBV7-8 to TRBJ2-7; 9 bases match TRBD2. The germline gives CDR1 SGHVS, CDR2 FQNEAQ. The CDR3 is made up of 14 amino acids. The J segment lost 2 bases and the V segment lost 5 bases, leaving 4 bases of the junction unmatched. The CDR3 spells CASSAGLAPYEQYF. The CDR3 DNA follows: TGTGCCAGCAGCGCGGGACTAGCACCCTACGAGCAGTACTTC.

The rearrangement uses TRBV7-8 and TRBJ1-1; 7 bases map to TRBD1. In germline, CDR1 is SGHVS, CDR2 FQNEAQ. Trimming removed 0 bases from V and 12 bases from J; junction bases left unmatched: 4. This CDR3 has 12 amino acids. The CDR3 protein is CASSLAGTESFF. In DNA, the CDR3 is TGTGCCAGCAGCTTAGCCGGGACAGAGTCTTTCTTT.

This chain uses TRBV9 with TRBJ2-7; 7 bases are shared with TRBD1. V lost 0 bases and J lost 3; bases outside the gene matches: 6. CDR3 length equals 15 residues. CDR1 is SGDLS, CDR2 YYNGEE, per germline. CDR3: CASSVAGQASYEQYF. The CDR3, as DNA: TGTGCCAGCAGCGTAGCTGGACAGGCGAGCTACGAGCAGTACTTC.

The V and J genes are TRBV4-2 and TRBJ1-2; 7 nucleotides agree with TRBD1. The germline CDR1 and CDR2 sequences are LGHNA and YNFKEQ. This CDR3 region has 16 residues. V shed 0 bases and J 7 bases; nucleotides not matched to a gene: 11. The DNA for the CDR3 is TGTGCCAGCAGCCAAGATACCAACAGGGGAACCGGTGGCTACACCTTC. This codes for CASSQDTNRGTGGYTF.

The chain uses TRBV30 and TRBJ1-2, with D tentatively TRBD1 (6 bases). The germline V and J ends were trimmed by 1 base and 9 bases, with 18 bases remaining between them. Germline V gene data show CDR1 as GTSNPN and CDR2 as SVGIG (reference sequence). The CDR3 is made up of 14 amino acids. The CDR3 region has the DNA TGTGCCTGGAGTGGGGACACCATAACTATGCGCTACACCTTC. Encoded protein: CAWSGDTITMRYTF.

This chain connects TRBV20-1 to TRBJ2-1, with 12 bases that match TRBD2. Unmatched junction bases numbered 4, after V lost 3 bases and J lost 7 bases. The CDR3 has 14 amino acids. Looked up from germline, CDR1 is DFQATT and CDR2 is SNEGSKA (reference sequence). This chain's CDR3 is CSASRLAGGNEQFF. The CDR3 DNA reads as TGCAGTGCTAGTCGGCTAGCGGGAGGGAATGAGCAGTTCTTC.

The CDR3 DNA reads as TGTGCCAGCAGCCCCCAAACAGATACGCAGTATTTT. Encoded protein: CASSPQTDTQYF. J is TRBJ2-3 and V is TRBV9, with D uncertain. Looked up from germline, CDR1 is SGDLS and CDR2 is YYNGEE. V gave up 4 bases and J gave up 3 bases, with 6 bases separating them. The CDR3 spans 12 residues.

In DNA, the CDR3 is TGTGCCAGCAGCTCGGACAGGGGAGGGAACACTGAAGCTTTCTTT. This codes for CASSSDRGGNTEAFF. The gene calls are TRBV5-4 and TRBJ1-1, with 9 bases lining up with TRBD1. This CDR3 is 15 amino acids long. In germline, CDR1 is SGHNT, CDR2 YYREEE (reference sequence). Trimming removed 3 bases from V and 1 base from J; junction bases left unmatched: 4.

The chain uses TRBV5-4 and TRBJ1-4, with 9 bases that match TRBD1. Germline CDR1 and CDR2: SGHNT and YYREEE (reference sequence). Losses at the gene ends were 3 bases for V and 8 bases for J; bases not matched to a gene: 5. The CDR3 length is 14 residues. The CDR3 bases are TGTGCCAGCAGCTCGACAGGGGGAGACGAAAAACTGTTTTTT. It translates to CASSSTGGDEKLFF.

The rearrangement links TRBV27 to TRBJ2-2; a possible D gene is TRBD1 (5 bases). CDR1 is MNHEY, CDR2 SMNVEV, per germline (reference sequence). This CDR3 comprises 15 residues. With 3 bases removed from V and 3 bases from J, the gap between germline ends came to 11 bases. The CDR3 coding sequence is TGTGCCAGCAGTTTGGTAGGGGTAGACACCGGGGAGCTGTTTTTT. Translating it yields CASSLVGVDTGELFF.

This chain connects TRBV3-1 (or the pseudogene TRBV3-2) to TRBJ2-7; TRBD2 aligns across 7 bases. Per germline, CDR1 LGHDT and CDR2 YNNKEL (reference sequence). This CDR3 region has 14 residues. The V and J ends lost 5 bases and 1 base, in that order; junction bases with no gene match: 5. CDR3 coding DNA: TGTGCCAGCAGCTCGGGAGGTTTGTCCTACGAGCAGTACTTC. Translated: CASSSGGLSYEQYF.

The rearrangement uses TRBV11-3 and TRBJ2-2, with D maybe TRBD2 (5 bases). Per germline, CDR1 SGHNT and CDR2 YENEEA. The CDR3 has 15 amino acids. With 1 base removed from V and 7 bases from J, the gap between germline ends came to 13 bases. For the CDR3, the DNA is TGTGCCAGCAGCTTAGTTCGAGGGCCCGGCGGGGAGCTGTTTTTT. It codes for CASSLVRGPGGELFF.